Listed here are 2 T cell receptor beta chains from one sample, sequenced in a study of neurological immune-mediated disorders. From the 5' RACE reads, TCRdb called clonotypes with MiXCR, one entry per CDR3 protein. There are under 75,000 distinct CDR3 sequences in the sample; about 3.7% occur only once, and approximately 7% lies in the top ten. Sequenced: PBMCs. Source of these receptors: a woman aged 55-69 years with multiple sclerosis.

At least ten counts were recorded for this clonotype. The J gene is TRBJ1-5, the V gene TRBV12-3 or TRBV12-4; possible D gene TRBD1, 6 bases. The CDR3 is 15 amino acids. The V gene lost 6 bases and the J gene lost 0 bases, with 12 bases spanning the gap. In DNA, the CDR3 is TGTGCCAGCAGCCTGGACAGAGGTAGCAATCAGCCCCAGCATTTT. This codes for CASSLDRGSNQPQHF.

This clonotype has at least ten counts. The CDR3 coding sequence is TGCGCCAGCAGCCTCCCGGGACAGGGGGGAGGAGAAAAACTGTTTTTT. It translates to CASSLPGQGGGEKLFF. The rearrangement uses TRBV5-1 and TRBJ1-4, with TRBD1 matching 11 bases. This CDR3 has 16 amino acids. Per germline, CDR1 SGHRS and CDR2 YFSETQ. The trim removed 4 bases at V and 8 bases at J, leaving 10 bases unmatched.